This T cell receptor beta chain was sequenced during a study of cytomegalovirus exposure and HLA in healthy donors. On the study more broadly: Genetic ancestry analysis placed over 75% of the approximately 390 donors that were genotyped in the Caucasian-associated cluster.

With respect to this clone: What it recognizes is unknown.

60 Vbeta and 13 Jbeta primers were used in PCR. Data came from immunoSEQ multiplex PCR; TCRdb stores just in-frame clones and leaves some out. The sample holds 110,000 or so clones, approximately 80% seen once. General observations from the study: A later analysis appeared to link common viral pathogens to several of the most significant clusters.

The source material was PBMCs. The TCR was taken from a man in his forties in good health and CMV-seropositive.

CDR3 sequence reads: CASSLGYGLAGTGELFF. The CDR3 DNA sequence: TGTGCCAGCAGCTTAGGATACGGACTAGCGGGGACCGGGGAGCTGTTTTTT. The chain carries TRBV7-9 and TRBJ2-2; 12 bases match TRBD2. V was clipped by 1 base and J by 5 bases; unmatched bases: 5. CDR3 length: 17 amino acids. Looked up from germline, CDR1 is SEHNR and CDR2 is FQNEAQ (reference sequence).